This entry concerns a single TCR beta chain. The data were obtained in a study of blood T cell repertoires in COVID-19. Clones were read by immunoSEQ multiplex PCR, and TCRdb kept only the in-frame ones, dropping some. This table holds roughly 200,000 clones, around 86% found once. Germline lookup yields CDR1 SGHRS and CDR2 YFSETQ. The length of the CDR3 is 15 residues. V trimming: 4 bases; J trimming: 5 bases; junction bases outside the gene matches: 8. The genes are TRBV5-1 and TRBJ2-3; 9 bases agree with TRBD1. The sample consisted of peripheral blood. This clonotype originated in a man aged 35-49 years with acute or convalescent COVID-19. In DNA, the CDR3 is TGCGCCAGCAGCGGAGGGGACAGGGTAGGAGATACGCAGTATTTT. It codes for CASSGGDRVGDTQYF.